This T cell receptor (beta chain) was recovered during a study of identical twins. Study observations and caveats: High-abundance cord blood beta clonotypes had fewer insertions; memory repertoires showed none. The degree of excess twin sharing was weaker in beta out-of-frame sequences.

Germline values: CDR1 DFQATT, CDR2 SNEGSKA (reference sequence). The CDR3 has 15 amino acids. The ends were cut back, 2 bases at V and 7 bases at J, with 20 bases in the middle. Template switching (which added a universal primer site) was used, and cDNA carried unique molecular identifiers. TCRdb reanalysed the 5' RACE reads using MiXCR and keeps one entry per CDR3 protein. The sample holds about 460,000 distinct CDR3 sequences, over 12% seen once. For this clonotype: The antigen is undetermined.

This sample was shared with a second study, whose subject was yellow fever vaccine responses in identical twins. That paper adds: Convergence reportedly seemed to mark part of the twins' vaccine T cell response, with personalization marking the rest.

This chain connects TRBV20-1 to TRBJ2-5, with D possibly matching TRBD2 (6 bases). The source of this sequence is a woman younger than 30 in good health. The specimen was CD4+ T cells sorted from blood. CDR3 sequence reads: CSARPQLAAGVTQYF. CDR3 in DNA: TGCAGTGCTAGACCCCAACTAGCCGCCGGGGTGACCCAGTACTTC.